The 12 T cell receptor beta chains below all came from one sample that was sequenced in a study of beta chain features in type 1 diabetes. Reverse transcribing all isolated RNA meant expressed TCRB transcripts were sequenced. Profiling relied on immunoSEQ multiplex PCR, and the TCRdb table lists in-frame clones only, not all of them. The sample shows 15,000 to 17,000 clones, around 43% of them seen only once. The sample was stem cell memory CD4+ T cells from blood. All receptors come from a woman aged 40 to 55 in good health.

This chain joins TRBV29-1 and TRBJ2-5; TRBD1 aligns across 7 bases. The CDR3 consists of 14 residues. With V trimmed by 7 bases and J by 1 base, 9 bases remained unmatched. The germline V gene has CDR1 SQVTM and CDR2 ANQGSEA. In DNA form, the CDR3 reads TGCAGCGGGTTCCCGGGACAGAGCCAAGAGACCCAGTACTTC. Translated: CSGFPGQSQETQYF.

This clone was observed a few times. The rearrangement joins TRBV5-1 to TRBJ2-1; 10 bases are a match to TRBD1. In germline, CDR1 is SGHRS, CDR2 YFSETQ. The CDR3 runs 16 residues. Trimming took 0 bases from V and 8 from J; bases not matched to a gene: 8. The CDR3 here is CASSLAGTGEIDEQFF. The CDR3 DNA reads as TGCGCCAGCAGCTTGGCCGGGACAGGGGAGATTGATGAGCAGTTCTTC. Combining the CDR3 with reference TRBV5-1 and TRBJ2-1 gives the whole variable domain KAGVTQTPRYLIKTRGQQVTLSCSPISGHRSVSWYQQTPGQGLQFLFEYFSETQRNKGNFPGRFSGRQFSNSRSEMNVSTLELGDSALYLCASSLAGTGEIDEQFFGPGTRLTVL.

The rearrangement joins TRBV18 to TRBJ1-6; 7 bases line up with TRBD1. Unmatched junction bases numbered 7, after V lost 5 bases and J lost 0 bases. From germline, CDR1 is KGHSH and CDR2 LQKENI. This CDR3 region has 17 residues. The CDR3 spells CASSVTGPSSYNSPLHF. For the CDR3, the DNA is TGTGCCAGCTCAGTGACAGGGCCGAGCTCCTATAATTCACCCCTCCACTTT.

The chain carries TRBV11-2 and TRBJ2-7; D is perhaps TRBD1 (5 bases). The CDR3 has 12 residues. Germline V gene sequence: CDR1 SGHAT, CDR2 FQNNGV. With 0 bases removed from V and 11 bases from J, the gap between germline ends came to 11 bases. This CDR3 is CASSLDDSPKYF. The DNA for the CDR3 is TGTGCCAGCAGCTTAGATGACAGCCCAAAGTACTTC.

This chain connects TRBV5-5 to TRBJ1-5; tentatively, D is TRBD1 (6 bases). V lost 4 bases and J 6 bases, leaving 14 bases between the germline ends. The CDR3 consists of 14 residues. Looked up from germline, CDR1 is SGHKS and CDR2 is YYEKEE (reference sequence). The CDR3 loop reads CASSTTGLLQPQHF. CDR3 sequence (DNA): TGTGCCAGCAGCACTACAGGGCTCCTTCAGCCCCAGCATTTT. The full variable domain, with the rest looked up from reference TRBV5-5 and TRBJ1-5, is DAGVTQSPTHLIKTRGQQVTLRCSPISGHKSVSWYQQVLGQGPQFIFQYYEKEERGRGNFPDRFSARQFPNYSSELNVNALLLGDSALYLCASSTTGLLQPQHFGDGTRLSIL.

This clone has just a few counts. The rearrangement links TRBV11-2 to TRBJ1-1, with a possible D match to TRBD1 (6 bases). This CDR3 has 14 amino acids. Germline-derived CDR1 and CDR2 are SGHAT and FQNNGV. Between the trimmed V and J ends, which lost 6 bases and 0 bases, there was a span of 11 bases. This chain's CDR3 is CASRLTGMNTEAFF. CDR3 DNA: TGTGCCAGCAGGTTGACAGGTATGAACACTGAAGCTTTCTTT.

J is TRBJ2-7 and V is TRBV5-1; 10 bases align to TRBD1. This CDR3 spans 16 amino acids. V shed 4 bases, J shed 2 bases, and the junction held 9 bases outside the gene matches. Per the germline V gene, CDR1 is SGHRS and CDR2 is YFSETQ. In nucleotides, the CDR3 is TGCGCCAGCAGCCCGGAGACAGGGGGCGCCCCCTACGAGCAGTACTTC. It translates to CASSPETGGAPYEQYF.

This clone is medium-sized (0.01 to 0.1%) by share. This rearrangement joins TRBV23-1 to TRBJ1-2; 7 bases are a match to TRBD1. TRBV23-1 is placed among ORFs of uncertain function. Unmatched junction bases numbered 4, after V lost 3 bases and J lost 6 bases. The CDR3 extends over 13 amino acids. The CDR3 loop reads CASSQQQGNGYTF. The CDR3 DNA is TGCGCCAGCAGTCAGCAACAGGGGAATGGCTACACCTTC.

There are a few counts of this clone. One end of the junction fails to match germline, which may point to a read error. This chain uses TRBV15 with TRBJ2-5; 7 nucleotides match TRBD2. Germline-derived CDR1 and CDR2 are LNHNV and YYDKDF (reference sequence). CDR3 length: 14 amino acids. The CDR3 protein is CATSNRDYQEAQYF. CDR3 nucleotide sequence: TGTGCCACCAGCAACCGGGACTACCAAGAGGCCCAGTACTTC.

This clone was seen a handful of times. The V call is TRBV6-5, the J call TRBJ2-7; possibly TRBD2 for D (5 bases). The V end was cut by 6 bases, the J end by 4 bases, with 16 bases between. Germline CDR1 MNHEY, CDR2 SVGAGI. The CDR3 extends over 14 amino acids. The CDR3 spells CASRLASAGYEQYF. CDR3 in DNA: TGTGCCAGCAGGCTAGCTTCCGCCGGGTACGAGCAGTACTTC.

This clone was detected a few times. The DNA for the CDR3 is TGTGCCAGCACCCGGGACAGGGGAGGAGGACCCCTCCACTTT. Its protein is CASTRDRGGGPLHF. The chain combines TRBV2 with TRBJ1-6; 10 bases map to TRBD1. J was trimmed by 12 bases and V by 7 bases; bases with no gene match: 9. Germline V lookup: CDR1 SNHLY, CDR2 FYNNEI. The CDR3 spans 14 residues.

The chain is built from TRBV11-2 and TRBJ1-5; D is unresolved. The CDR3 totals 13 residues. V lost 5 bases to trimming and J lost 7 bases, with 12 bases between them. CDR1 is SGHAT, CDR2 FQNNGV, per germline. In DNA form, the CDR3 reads TGTGCCAGCAGCAAGGATTCGGGGCAGCCCCAGCATTTT. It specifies CASSKDSGQPQHF.